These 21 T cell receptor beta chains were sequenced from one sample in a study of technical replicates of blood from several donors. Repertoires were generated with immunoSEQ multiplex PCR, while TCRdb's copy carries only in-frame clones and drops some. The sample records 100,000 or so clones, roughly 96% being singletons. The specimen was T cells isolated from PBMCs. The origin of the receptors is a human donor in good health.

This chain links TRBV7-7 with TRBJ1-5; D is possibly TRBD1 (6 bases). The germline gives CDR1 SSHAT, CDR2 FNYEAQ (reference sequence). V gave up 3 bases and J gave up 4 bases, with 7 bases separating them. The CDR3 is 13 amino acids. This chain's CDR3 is CASSLDSNQPQHF. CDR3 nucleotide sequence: TGTGCCAGCAGCTTGGACAGTAATCAGCCCCAGCATTTT.

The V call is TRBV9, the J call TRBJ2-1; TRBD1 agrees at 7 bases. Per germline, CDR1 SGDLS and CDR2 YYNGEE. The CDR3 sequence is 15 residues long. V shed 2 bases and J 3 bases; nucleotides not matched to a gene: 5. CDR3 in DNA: TGTGCCAGCAGCGTGTCTGGGACAGACTACAATGAGCAGTTCTTC. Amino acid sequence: CASSVSGTDYNEQFF. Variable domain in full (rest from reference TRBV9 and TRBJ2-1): DSGVTQTPKHLITATGQRVTLRCSPRSGDLSVYWYQQSLDQGLQFLIQYYNGEERAKGNILERFSAQQFPDLHSELNLSSLELGDSALYFCASSVSGTDYNEQFFGPGTRLTVL.

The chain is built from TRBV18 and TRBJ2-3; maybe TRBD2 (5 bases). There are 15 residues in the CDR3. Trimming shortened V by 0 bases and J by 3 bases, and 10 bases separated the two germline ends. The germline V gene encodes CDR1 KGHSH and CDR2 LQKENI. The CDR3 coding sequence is TGTGCCAGCTCACCACCCTCCCGAGGGACAGATACGCAGTATTTT. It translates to CASSPPSRGTDTQYF.

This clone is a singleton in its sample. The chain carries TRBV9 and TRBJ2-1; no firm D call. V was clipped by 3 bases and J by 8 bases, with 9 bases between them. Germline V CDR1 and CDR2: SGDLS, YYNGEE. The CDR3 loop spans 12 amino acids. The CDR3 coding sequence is TGTGCCAGCAGCGAACGGTTCGATGAGCAGTTCTTC. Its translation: CASSERFDEQFF.

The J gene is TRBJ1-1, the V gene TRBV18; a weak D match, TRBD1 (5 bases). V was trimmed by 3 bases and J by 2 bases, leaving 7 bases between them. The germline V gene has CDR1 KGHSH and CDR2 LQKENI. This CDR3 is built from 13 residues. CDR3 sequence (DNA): TGTGCCAGCTCACCGGGGGGTAACACTGAAGCTTTCTTT. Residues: CASSPGGNTEAFF.

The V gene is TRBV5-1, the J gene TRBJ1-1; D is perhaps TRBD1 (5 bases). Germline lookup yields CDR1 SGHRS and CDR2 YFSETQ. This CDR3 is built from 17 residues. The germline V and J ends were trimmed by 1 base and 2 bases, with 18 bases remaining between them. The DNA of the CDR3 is TGCGCCAGCAGCTTGAGCGGGGTGGGGGGGGGAAACACTGAAGCTTTCTTT. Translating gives CASSLSGVGGGNTEAFF.

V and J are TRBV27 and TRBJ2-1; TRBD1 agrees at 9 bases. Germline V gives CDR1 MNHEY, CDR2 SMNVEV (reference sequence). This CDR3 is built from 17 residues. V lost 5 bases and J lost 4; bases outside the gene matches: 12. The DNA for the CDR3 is TGTGCCAGCAGTCATGATACCGGGACAGGGTGGTACAATGAGCAGTTCTTC. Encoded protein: CASSHDTGTGWYNEQFF.

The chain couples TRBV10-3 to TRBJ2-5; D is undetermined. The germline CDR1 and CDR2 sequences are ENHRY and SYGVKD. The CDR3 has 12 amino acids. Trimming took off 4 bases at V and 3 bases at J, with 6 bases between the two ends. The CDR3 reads CAISGAEETQYF. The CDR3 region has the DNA TGTGCCATCAGTGGAGCCGAAGAGACCCAGTACTTC.

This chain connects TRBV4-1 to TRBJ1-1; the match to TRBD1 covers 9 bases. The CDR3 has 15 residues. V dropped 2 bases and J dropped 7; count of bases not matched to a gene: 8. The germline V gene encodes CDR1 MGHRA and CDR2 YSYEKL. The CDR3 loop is CASSQLSGTGFEAFF. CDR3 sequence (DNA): TGCGCCAGCAGCCAATTATCAGGGACAGGGTTTGAAGCTTTCTTT.

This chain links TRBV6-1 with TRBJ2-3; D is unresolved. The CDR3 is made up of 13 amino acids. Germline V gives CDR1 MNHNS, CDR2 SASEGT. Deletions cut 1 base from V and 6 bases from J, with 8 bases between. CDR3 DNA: TGTGCCAGCAGTGAAGGCCGCGTTGATACGCAGTATTTT. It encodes CASSEGRVDTQYF.

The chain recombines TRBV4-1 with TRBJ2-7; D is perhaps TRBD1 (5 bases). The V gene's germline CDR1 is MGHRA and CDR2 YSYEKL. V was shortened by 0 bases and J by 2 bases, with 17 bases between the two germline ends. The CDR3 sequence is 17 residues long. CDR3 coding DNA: TGCGCCAGCAGCCAAGAAGCCCGTCAGGGATCGACCTACGAGCAGTACTTC. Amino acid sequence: CASSQEARQGSTYEQYF.

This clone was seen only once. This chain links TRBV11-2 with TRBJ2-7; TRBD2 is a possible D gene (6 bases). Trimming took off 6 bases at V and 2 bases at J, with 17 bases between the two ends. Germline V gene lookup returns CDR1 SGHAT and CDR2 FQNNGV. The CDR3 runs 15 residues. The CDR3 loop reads CASRSTPGTPYEQYF. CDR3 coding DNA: TGTGCCAGCAGGTCTACTCCCGGGACTCCCTACGAGCAGTACTTC. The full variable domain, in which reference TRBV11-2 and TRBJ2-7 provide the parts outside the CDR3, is EAGVAQSPRYKIIEKRQSVAFWCNPISGHATLYWYQQILGQGPKLLIQFQNNGVVDDSQLPKDRFSAERLKGVDSTLKIQPAKLEDSAVYLCASRSTPGTPYEQYFGPGTRLTVT.

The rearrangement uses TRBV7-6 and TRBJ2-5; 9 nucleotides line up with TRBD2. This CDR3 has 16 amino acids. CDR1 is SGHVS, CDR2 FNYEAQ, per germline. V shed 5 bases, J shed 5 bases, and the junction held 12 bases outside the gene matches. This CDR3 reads CASSPEEAGGVETQYF. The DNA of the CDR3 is TGTGCCAGCAGCCCCGAAGAAGCGGGGGGAGTCGAGACCCAGTACTTC.

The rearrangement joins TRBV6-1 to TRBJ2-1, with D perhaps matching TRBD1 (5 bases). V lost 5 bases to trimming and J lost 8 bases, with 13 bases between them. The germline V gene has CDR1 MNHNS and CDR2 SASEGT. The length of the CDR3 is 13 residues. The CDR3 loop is CASSIQGDDEQFF. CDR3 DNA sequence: TGTGCCAGCAGTATCCAGGGTGACGATGAGCAGTTCTTC.

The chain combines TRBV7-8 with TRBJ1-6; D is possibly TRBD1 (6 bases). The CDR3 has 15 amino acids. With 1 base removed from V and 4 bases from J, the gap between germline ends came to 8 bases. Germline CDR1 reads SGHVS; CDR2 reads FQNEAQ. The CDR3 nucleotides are TGTGCCAGCAGCTTAGACAGGGTGTATAATTCACCCCTCCACTTT. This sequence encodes CASSLDRVYNSPLHF.

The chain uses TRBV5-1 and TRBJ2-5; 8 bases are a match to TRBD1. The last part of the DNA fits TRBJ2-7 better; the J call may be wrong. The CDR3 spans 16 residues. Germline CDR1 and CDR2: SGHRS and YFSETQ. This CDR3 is CASSMGTGSLSHEQYF. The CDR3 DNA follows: TGCGCCAGCAGCATGGGGACAGGATCTCTTTCCCACGAGCAGTACTTC.

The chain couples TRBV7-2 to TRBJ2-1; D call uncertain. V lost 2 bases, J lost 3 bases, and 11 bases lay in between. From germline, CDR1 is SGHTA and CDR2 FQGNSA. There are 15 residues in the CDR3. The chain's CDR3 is CASSLLGNSYNEQFF. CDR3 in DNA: TGTGCCAGCAGCTTACTAGGAAATAGCTACAATGAGCAGTTCTTC.

In nucleotides, the CDR3 is TGTGCCAGTAGTATCTACGACAGGGGCACCGGGGAGCTGTTTTTT. This gives the protein CASSIYDRGTGELFF. The chain recombines TRBV19 with TRBJ2-2, with TRBD1 identical over 8 bases. The germline CDR1 and CDR2 sequences are LNHDA and SQIVND (reference sequence). The CDR3 is made up of 15 amino acids. V lost 3 bases to trimming and J lost 4 bases; unmatched junction nucleotides: 4.

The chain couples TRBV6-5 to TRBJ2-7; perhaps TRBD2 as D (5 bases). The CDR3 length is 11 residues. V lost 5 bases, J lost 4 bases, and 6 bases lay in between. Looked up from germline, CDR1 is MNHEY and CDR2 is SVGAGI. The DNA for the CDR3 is TGTGCCAGCAGTCGCGGGTACGAGCAGTACTTC. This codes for CASSRGYEQYF.

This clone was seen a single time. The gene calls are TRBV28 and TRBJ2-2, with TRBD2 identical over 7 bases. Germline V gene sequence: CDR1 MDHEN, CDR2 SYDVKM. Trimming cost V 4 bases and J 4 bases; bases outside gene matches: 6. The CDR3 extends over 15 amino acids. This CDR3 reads CASSSGGVGTGELFF. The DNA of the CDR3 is TGTGCCAGCAGTTCGGGGGGAGTCGGCACCGGGGAGCTGTTTTTT.

The CDR3 DNA sequence: TGTGCCAGTAGTATTAGCAGGGCGAAAGAGACCCAGTACTTC. Translated: CASSISRAKETQYF. This sequence joins TRBV19 and TRBJ2-5; D perhaps matches TRBD1 (5 bases). The length of the CDR3 is 14 residues. Germline V gene sequence: CDR1 LNHDA, CDR2 SQIVND (reference sequence). With 3 bases removed from V and 3 bases from J, the gap between germline ends came to 11 bases.